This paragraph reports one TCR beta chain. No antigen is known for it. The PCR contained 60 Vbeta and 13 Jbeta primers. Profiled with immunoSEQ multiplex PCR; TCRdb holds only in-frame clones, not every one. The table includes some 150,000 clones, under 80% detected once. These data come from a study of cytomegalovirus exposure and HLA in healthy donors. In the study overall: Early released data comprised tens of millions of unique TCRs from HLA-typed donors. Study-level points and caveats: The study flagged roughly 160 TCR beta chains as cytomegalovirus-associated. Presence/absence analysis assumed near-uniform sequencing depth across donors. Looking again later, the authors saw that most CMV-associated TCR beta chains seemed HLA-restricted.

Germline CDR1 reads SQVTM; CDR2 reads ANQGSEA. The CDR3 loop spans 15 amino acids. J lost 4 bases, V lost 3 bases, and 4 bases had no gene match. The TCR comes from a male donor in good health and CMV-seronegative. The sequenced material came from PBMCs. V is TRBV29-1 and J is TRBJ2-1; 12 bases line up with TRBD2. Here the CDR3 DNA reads TGCAGCGTTGACCTAGCGGGAGGGCTTTACAATGAGCAGTTCTTC. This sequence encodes CSVDLAGGLYNEQFF.